The next 7 T cell receptor beta chains were all read from a single sample in a study of CXCR3-negative and CXCR3-positive naive CD8 T cells. With UMI labels, 5' RACE was used to prepare the TRB cDNA libraries. TCRdb reprocessed the 5' RACE reads and reports one entry per CDR3 protein, with no DNA. The table lists about 53,000 distinct CDR3 sequences. The specimen sequenced was naive CXCR3- CD8+ T cells from blood. Documented subset: CD45RO-CCR7+CD27+CD95- naive CD8+ T cells lacking CXCR3 (TNR3-). The receptors were gathered from a human donor in good health. Some clones in this sample may be carry-over from other donors' samples.

The chain is built from TRBV2 and TRBJ1-1; TCRdb lists TRBD1, though no DNA is available to test this call. CDR1 SNHLY and CDR2 FYNNEI come from the germline V gene. CDR3 length: 16 amino acids. This chain's CDR3 is CASSEGGAGMNTEAFF.

This chain connects TRBV12-3 or TRBV12-4 to TRBJ2-5; TCRdb outputs TRBD1, but without DNA this stays unchecked. This CDR3 region has 15 residues. The CDR3 loop reads CASSLPTGVKETQYF.

This rearrangement joins TRBV6-2 or TRBV6-3 to TRBJ2-3. CDR1 is MNHEY and CDR2 is SVGEGT in the germline V gene. The CDR3 length is 12 residues. CDR3 loop: CASSFLADTQYF.

The V gene is TRBV7-2, the J gene TRBJ1-1. CDR1 SGHTA and CDR2 FQGNSA come from the germline V gene. The CDR3 has 14 amino acids. CDR3 sequence: CASSASSGDTEAFF.

The V call is TRBV7-6, the J call TRBJ2-7. The CDR3 is 14 residues long. Per the germline V gene, CDR1 is SGHVS and CDR2 is FNYEAQ. The CDR3 loop is CASSLLESSYEQYF.

V is TRBV20-1 and J is TRBJ2-7; TCRdb indicates TRBD1, and absent DNA this call remains unverified. The CDR3 covers 18 residues. Germline CDR1 and CDR2: DFQATT and SNEGSKA (reference sequence). The CDR3 loop is CSARGSETVGALLYEQYF.

The rearrangement uses TRBV30 and TRBJ1-1; the TCRdb call, TRBD1, lacks DNA for checking. CDR1 GTSNPN and CDR2 SVGIG come from the germline V gene (reference sequence). The CDR3 loop spans 17 amino acids. The CDR3 is CAWITTDPDRVRTEAFF.